This TCR beta chain was sequenced during a study of CXCR3-negative and CXCR3-positive naive CD8 T cells. Study-wide results and limits: Both naive subsets showed comparably high diversity, and memory CD8+ cells showed much lower diversity.

Libraries were UMI-labeled 5' RACE TRB cDNA. Reprocessing the 5' RACE reads, TCRdb reports a single entry for every CDR3 protein and omits DNA. This listing includes about 40,000 distinct CDR3 sequences. As concerns this clonotype: The target antigen is unknown.

This CDR3 comprises 16 residues. The V gene's germline CDR1 is SGHRS and CDR2 YFSETQ. This TCR was recovered from a human donor in good health. Some clones in this sample may be carry-over from other donors' samples. The V call is TRBV5-1, the J call TRBJ2-3; the D call from TCRdb, TRBD2, cannot be confirmed without DNA. Input material: memory CD8+ T cells from blood. The CDR3 loop reads CASSLTSGGLGDTQYF.